The sequence of this T cell receptor (beta chain) was determined in a study of T cell repertoires in cytomegalovirus infection. Overall study: Alongside well-studied HLA-B-restricted CMV epitopes, recently identified HLA-C-restricted CMV epitopes were also used. Both a matching HLA type and CMV infection were indicated by public TCR beta signatures. Findings and caveats of the study: Predominance within the ex vivo response was attributable to HLA-C-restricted CMV-specific TCR beta clonotypes. Individuals carrying CMV plus the relevant HLA were identified by cumulative frequency of public TCR beta families.

TCRdb re-called the reads with MiXCR, one entry per CDR3 protein. The table records approximately 1,000,000 distinct CDR3 sequences, approximately 31% of them present only once. This clonotype has only a few counts. What it binds is unknown. CDR1 SNHLY and CDR2 FYNNEI come from the germline V gene. V lost 7 bases to trimming and J lost 2 bases, with 15 bases between them. CDR3 length: 16 residues. This TCR was recovered from a human donor in good health (CMV status not recorded). Some clones in this sample may be carry-over from other donors' samples. This sample comprised cultured CD8+ T cells from PBMCs, obtained from culture after CMV antigen stimulation. The J gene is TRBJ2-6, the V gene TRBV2; D possibly corresponds to TRBD1 (5 bases). CDR3 bases: TGTGCCAGCAAGATCGACAGAACGGCTGGGGCCAACGTCCTGACTTTC. Residues: CASKIDRTAGANVLTF.